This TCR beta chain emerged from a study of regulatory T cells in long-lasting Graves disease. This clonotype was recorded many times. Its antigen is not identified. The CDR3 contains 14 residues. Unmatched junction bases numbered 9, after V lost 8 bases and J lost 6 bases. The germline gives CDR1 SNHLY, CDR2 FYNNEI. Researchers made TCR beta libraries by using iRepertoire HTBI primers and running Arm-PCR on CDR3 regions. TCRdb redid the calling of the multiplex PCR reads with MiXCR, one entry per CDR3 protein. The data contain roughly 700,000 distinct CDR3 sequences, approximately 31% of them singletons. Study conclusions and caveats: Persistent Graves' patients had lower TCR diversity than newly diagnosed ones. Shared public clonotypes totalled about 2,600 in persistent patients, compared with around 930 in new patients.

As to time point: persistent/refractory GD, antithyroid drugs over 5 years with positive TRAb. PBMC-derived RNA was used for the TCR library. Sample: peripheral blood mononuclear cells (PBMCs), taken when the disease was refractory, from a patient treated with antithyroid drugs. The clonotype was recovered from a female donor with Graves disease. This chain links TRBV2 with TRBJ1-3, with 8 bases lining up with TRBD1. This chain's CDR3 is CASAVRQGANTIYF. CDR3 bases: TGTGCCAGCGCGGTCCGGCAGGGGGCAAACACCATATATTTT.